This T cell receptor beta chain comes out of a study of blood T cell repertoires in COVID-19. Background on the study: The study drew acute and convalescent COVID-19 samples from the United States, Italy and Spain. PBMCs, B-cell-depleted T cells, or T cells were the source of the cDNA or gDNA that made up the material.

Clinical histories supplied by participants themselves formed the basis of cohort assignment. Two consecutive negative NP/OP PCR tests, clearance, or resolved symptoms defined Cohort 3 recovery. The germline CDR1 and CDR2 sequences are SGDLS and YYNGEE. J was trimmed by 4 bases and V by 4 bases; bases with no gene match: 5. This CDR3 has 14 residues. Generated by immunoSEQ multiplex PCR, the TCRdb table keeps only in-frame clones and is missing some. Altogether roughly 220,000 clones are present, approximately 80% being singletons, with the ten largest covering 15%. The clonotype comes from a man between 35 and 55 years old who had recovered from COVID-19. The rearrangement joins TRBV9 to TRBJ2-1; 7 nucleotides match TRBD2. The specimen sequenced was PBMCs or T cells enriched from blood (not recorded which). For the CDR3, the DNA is TGTGCCAGCAGCCCAAGCGGGAATTACAATGAGCAGTTCTTC. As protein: CASSPSGNYNEQFF.